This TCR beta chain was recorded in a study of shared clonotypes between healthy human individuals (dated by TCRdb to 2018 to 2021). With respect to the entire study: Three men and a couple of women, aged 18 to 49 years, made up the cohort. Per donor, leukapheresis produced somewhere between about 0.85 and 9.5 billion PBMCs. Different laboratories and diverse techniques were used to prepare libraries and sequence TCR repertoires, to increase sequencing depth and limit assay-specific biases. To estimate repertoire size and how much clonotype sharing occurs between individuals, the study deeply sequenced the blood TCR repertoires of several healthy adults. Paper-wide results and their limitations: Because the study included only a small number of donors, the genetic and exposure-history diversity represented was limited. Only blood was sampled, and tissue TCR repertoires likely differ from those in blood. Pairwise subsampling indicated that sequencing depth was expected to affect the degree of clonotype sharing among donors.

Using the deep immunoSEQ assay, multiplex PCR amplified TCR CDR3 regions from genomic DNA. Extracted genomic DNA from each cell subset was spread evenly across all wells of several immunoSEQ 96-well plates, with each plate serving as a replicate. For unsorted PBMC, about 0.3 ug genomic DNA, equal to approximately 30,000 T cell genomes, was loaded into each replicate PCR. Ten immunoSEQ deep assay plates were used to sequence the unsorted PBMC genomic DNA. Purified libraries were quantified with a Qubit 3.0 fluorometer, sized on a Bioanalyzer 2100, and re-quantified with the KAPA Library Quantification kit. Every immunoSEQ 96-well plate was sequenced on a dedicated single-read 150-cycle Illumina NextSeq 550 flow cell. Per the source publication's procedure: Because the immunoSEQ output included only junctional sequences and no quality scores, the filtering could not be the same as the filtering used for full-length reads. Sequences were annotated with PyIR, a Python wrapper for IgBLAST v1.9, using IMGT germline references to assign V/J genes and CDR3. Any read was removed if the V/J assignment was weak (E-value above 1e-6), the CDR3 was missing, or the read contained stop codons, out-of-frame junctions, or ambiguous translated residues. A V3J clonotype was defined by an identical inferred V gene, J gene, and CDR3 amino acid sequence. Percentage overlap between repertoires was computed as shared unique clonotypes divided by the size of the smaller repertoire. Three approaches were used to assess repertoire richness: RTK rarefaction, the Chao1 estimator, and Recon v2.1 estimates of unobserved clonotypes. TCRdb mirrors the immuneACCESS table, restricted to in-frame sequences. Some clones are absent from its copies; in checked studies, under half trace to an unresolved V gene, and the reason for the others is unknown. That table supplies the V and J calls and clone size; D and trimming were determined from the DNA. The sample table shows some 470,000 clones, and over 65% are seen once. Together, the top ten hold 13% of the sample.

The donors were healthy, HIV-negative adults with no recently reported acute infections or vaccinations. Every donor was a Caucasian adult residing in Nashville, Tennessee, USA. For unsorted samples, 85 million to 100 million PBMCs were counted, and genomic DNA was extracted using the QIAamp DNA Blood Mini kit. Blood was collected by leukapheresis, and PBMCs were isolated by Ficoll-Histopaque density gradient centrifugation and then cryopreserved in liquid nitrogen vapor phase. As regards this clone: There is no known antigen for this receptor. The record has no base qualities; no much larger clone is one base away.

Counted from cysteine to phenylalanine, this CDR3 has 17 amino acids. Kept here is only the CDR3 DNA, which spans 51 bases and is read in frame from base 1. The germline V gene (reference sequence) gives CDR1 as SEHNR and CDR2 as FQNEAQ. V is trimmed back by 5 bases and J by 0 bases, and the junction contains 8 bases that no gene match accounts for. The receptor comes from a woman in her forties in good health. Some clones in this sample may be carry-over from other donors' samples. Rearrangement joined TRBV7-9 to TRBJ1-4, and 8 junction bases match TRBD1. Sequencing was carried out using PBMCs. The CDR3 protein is CASSIGQGRTTNEKLFF. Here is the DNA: TGTGCCAGCAGCATAGGACAGGGCCGTACAACTAATGAAAAACTGTTTTTT.